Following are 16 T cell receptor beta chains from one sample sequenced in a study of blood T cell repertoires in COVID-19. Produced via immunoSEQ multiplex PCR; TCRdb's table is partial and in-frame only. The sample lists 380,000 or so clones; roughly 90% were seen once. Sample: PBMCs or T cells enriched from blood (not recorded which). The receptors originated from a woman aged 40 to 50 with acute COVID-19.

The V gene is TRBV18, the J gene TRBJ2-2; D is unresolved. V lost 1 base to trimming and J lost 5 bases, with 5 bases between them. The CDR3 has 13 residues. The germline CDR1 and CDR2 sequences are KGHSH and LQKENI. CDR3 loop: CASSPLATGELFF. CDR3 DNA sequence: TGTGCCAGCTCACCACTTGCGACCGGGGAGCTGTTTTTT.

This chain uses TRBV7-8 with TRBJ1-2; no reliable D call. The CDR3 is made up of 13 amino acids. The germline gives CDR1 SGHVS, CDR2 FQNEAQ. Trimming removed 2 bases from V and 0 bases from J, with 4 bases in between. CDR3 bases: TGTGCCAGCAGCTTAAGCTCTAACTATGGCTACACCTTC. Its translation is CASSLSSNYGYTF.

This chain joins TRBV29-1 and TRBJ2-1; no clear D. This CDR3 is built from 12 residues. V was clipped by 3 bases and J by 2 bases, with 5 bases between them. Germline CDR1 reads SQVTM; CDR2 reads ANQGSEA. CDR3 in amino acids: CSVDGPYNEQFF. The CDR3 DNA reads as TGCAGCGTTGATGGGCCCTACAATGAGCAGTTCTTC.

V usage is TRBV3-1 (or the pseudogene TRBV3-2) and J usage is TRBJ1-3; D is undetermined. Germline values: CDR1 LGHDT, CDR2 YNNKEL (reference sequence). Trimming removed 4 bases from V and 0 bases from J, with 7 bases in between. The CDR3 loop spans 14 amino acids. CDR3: CASSPGTSGNTIYF. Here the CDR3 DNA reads TGTGCCAGCAGCCCGGGTACCTCTGGAAACACCATATATTTT.

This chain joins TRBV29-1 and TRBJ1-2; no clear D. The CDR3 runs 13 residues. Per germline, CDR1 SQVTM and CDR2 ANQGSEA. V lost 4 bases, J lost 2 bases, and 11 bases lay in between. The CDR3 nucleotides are TGCAGCGTTGGCGATCTGGGCAACTATGGCTACACCTTC. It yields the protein CSVGDLGNYGYTF.

The CDR3: CASSQGARNQPQHF. The CDR3 DNA is TGTGCCAGCAGCCAGGGGGCTCGAAATCAGCCCCAGCATTTT. This rearrangement joins TRBV7-9 to TRBJ1-5; 8 nucleotides agree with TRBD1. Germline assignment: CDR1 SEHNR and CDR2 FQNEAQ (reference sequence). V gave up 5 bases and J gave up 4 bases; unmatched junction bases: 4. The CDR3 is 14 amino acids.

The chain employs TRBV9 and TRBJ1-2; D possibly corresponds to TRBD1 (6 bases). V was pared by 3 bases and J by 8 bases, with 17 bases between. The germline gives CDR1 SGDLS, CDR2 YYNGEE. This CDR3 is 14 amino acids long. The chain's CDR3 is CASSAVSGVHGYTF. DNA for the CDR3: TGTGCCAGCAGCGCGGTATCAGGGGTTCACGGCTACACCTTC.

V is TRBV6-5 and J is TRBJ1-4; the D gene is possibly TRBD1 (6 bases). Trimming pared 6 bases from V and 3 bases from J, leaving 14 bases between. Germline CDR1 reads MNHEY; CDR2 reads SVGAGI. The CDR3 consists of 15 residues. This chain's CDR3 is CASRPTGTPNEKLFF. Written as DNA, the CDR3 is TGTGCCAGCAGACCCACCGGGACACCTAATGAAAAACTGTTTTTT.

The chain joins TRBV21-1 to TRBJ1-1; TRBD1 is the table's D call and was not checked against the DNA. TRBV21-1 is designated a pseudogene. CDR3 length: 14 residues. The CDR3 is CASSLERGHTEAFF. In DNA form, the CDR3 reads TGTGCCAGCAGCCTAGAGAGGGGGCACACTGAAGCTTTCTTT.

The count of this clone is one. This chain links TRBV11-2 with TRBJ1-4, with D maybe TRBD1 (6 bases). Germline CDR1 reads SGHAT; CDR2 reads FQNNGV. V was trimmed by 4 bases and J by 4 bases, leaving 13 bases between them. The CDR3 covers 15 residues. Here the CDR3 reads CASSSQGSGNEKLFF. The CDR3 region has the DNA TGTGCCAGCAGCTCGCAGGGGTCGGGTAATGAAAAACTGTTTTTT.

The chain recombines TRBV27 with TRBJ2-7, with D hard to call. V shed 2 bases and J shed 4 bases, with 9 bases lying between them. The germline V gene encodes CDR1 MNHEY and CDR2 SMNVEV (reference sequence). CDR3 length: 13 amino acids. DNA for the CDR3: TGTGCCAGCAGTTTAAATTCGGGTTACGAGCAGTACTTC. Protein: CASSLNSGYEQYF.

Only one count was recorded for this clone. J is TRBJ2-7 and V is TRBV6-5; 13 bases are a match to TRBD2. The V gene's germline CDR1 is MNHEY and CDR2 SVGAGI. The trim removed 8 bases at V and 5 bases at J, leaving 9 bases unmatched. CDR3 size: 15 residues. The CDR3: CASRPKLAGGHEQYF. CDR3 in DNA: TGTGCCAGCCGACCCAAACTAGCGGGGGGGCACGAGCAGTACTTC.

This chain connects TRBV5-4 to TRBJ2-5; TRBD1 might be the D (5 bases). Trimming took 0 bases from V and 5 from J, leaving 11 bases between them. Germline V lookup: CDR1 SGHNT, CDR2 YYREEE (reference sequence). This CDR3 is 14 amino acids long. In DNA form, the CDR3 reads TGTGCCAGCAGCTTGGGTGGGGCCACGGAGACCCAGTACTTC. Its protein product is CASSLGGATETQYF.

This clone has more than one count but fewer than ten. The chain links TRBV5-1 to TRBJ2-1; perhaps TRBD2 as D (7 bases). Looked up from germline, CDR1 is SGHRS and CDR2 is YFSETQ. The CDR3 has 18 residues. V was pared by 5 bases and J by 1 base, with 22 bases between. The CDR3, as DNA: TGCGCCAGCAGAGAATGGGGCGGGGGCATAATATCCTACAATGAGCAGTTCTTC. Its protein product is CASREWGGGIISYNEQFF.

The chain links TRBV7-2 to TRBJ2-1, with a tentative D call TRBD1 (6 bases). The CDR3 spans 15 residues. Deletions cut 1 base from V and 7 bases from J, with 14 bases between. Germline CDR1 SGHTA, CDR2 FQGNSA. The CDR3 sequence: CASSLGPGQGNEQFF. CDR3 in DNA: TGTGCCAGCAGCTTAGGTCCAGGGCAGGGGAATGAGCAGTTCTTC.

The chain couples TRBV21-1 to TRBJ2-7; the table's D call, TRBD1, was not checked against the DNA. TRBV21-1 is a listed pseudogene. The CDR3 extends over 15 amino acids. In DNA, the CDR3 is TGTGCCAGCAGCACGAACACAGGGTACGGCGACGAGCAGTACTTC. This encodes CASSTNTGYGDEQYF.